These 14 T cell receptor beta chains share one sample of origin, sequenced in a study of human thymus T cells. Produced via immunoSEQ multiplex PCR; TCRdb's table is partial and in-frame only. This sample yields roughly 130,000 clones, of which around 94% are seen a single time; more than 0.02% belongs to the top ten. Thymic resections from corrective heart surgery supplied the tissue. The sequencing input was thymus tissue. These receptors all come from a boy under two years old with a congenital heart defect but otherwise immunologically healthy.

CDR3 in DNA: TGTGCCAGCAGCTTAGAGTCTAGCGGGGGGGAGGATAGCACAGATACGCAGTATTTT. Translated: CASSLESSGGEDSTDTQYF. J is TRBJ2-3 and V is TRBV11-2; 12 bases match TRBD2. Germline values: CDR1 SGHAT, CDR2 FQNNGV. J was trimmed by 0 bases and V by 0 bases; bases with no gene match: 7. The CDR3 extends over 19 amino acids.

The chain employs TRBV6-1 and TRBJ2-3; TRBD1 or TRBD2 may be the D gene (5 bases each). Germline loops: CDR1 MNHNS, CDR2 SASEGT. The CDR3 is 16 amino acids. V gave up 2 bases and J gave up 5 bases, with 17 bases separating them. The CDR3 region has the DNA TGTGCCAGCAGTGAATACTCCGGGGACGCAAGAGATACGCAGTATTTT. Encoded protein: CASSEYSGDARDTQYF.

The V call is TRBV2, the J call TRBJ1-4, with D maybe TRBD1 (6 bases). Trimming removed 3 bases at V and 7 bases at J, with 12 bases between. Germline V gene lookup returns CDR1 SNHLY and CDR2 FYNNEI. This CDR3 has 14 residues. CDR3 sequence: CASSDGQGTEKLFF. The CDR3 coding sequence is TGTGCCAGCAGTGATGGGCAGGGGACTGAAAAACTGTTTTTT.

The chain joins TRBV5-5 to TRBJ1-2; 7 bases match TRBD1. Per germline, CDR1 SGHKS and CDR2 YYEKEE (reference sequence). V dropped 4 bases and J dropped 4; count of bases not matched to a gene: 7. The CDR3 is made up of 14 amino acids. CDR3 DNA sequence: TGTGCCAGCAGCGTCCGTCAGGGGGGCTATGGCTACACCTTC. It yields the protein CASSVRQGGYGYTF. Complete variable domain (other parts from reference TRBV5-5 and TRBJ1-2): DAGVTQSPTHLIKTRGQQVTLRCSPISGHKSVSWYQQVLGQGPQFIFQYYEKEERGRGNFPDRFSARQFPNYSSELNVNALLLGDSALYLCASSVRQGGYGYTFGSGTRLTVV.

The chain couples TRBV10-3 to TRBJ2-3; D is perhaps TRBD1 or TRBD2 (5 bases each). Germline assignment: CDR1 ENHRY and CDR2 SYGVKD. Trimming removed 3 bases from V and 2 bases from J, with 9 bases in between. This CDR3 contains 14 residues. CDR3 bases: TGTGCCATCAGTGAACGGGGCGCCACAGATACGCAGTATTTT. It is translated as CAISERGATDTQYF.

The chain carries TRBV11-2 and TRBJ2-7, with 8 bases fitting TRBD1. The germline CDR1 and CDR2 sequences are SGHAT and FQNNGV. V lost 1 base, J lost 4 bases, and 9 bases stayed unmatched. The CDR3 is 16 residues long. CDR3 region: CASSLAPDRALYEQYF. CDR3 bases: TGTGCCAGCAGCTTAGCCCCGGACAGGGCCTTATACGAGCAGTACTTC.

This sequence joins TRBV27 and TRBJ2-7; TRBD2 aligns across 13 bases. Trimming took 2 bases from V and 0 from J; bases not matched to a gene: 4. The CDR3 is made up of 17 amino acids. Looked up from germline, CDR1 is MNHEY and CDR2 is SMNVEV (reference sequence). The CDR3 DNA is TGTGCCAGCAGTTTAAAGGGGACTAGCGGGGTCTCCTACGAGCAGTACTTC. Translated: CASSLKGTSGVSYEQYF.

The V gene is TRBV14, the J gene TRBJ1-3; TRBD1 matches 9 bases. V trimming: 3 bases; J trimming: 0 bases; junction bases outside the gene matches: 3. The CDR3 consists of 16 residues. Germline CDR1 SGHDN, CDR2 FVKESK. CDR3 loop: CASSQHRGHSGNTIYF. CDR3 bases: TGTGCCAGCAGCCAGCACAGGGGGCACTCTGGAAACACCATATATTTT. Full variable domain (remainder filled in from reference TRBV14 and TRBJ1-3): EAGVTQFPSHSVIEKGQTVTLRCDPISGHDNLYWYRRVMGKEIKFLLHFVKESKQDESGMPNNRFLAERTGGTYSTLKVQPAELEDSGVYFCASSQHRGHSGNTIYFGEGSWLTVV.

The chain joins TRBV6-5 to TRBJ2-7; D ambiguous. The V end was cut by 0 bases, the J end by 2 bases, with 5 bases between. This CDR3 is built from 13 residues. Germline V gives CDR1 MNHEY, CDR2 SVGAGI. The CDR3 DNA is TGTGCCAGCAGTTACTCGAAGACCTACGAGCAGTACTTC. Translated: CASSYSKTYEQYF.

V and J are TRBV28 and TRBJ2-5, with D perhaps matching TRBD2 (5 bases). The CDR3 has 18 residues. In germline, CDR1 is MDHEN, CDR2 SYDVKM. V was pared by 4 bases and J by 2 bases, with 23 bases between. The CDR3 DNA follows: TGTGCCAGCAGTTACCACCCCGCCCGGGGAATTGAACAAGAGACCCAGTACTTC. It encodes CASSYHPARGIEQETQYF.

The chain links TRBV27 to TRBJ2-3; D unclear. The germline V gene has CDR1 MNHEY and CDR2 SMNVEV (reference sequence). CDR3 length: 14 amino acids. The ends were cut back, 1 base at V and 4 bases at J, with 9 bases in the middle. CDR3 DNA sequence: TGTGCCAGCAGTTTATTTCCGGGCGCAGATACGCAGTATTTT. This encodes CASSLFPGADTQYF.

The gene calls are TRBV5-1 and TRBJ2-6, with 7 nucleotides matching TRBD1. The CDR3 length is 21 residues. After removal of 4 bases from V and 0 bases from J, the junction contained 19 bases not matched to a gene. Germline CDR1 and CDR2: SGHRS and YFSETQ. CDR3 sequence: CASSRTPGDRITSSGANVLTF. The CDR3 DNA reads as TGCGCCAGCAGCAGGACGCCCGGGGACAGAATCACCTCCTCTGGGGCCAACGTCCTGACTTTC.

This clone was counted once. The chain recombines TRBV30 with TRBJ1-4; TRBD1 is a possible D gene (5 bases). The CDR3 consists of 14 residues. Germline V gene lookup returns CDR1 GTSNPN and CDR2 SVGIG (reference sequence). The V end was cut by 1 base, the J end by 3 bases, with 9 bases between. The CDR3 region is CAWSGGGSNEKLFF. CDR3 nucleotide sequence: TGTGCCTGGAGTGGGGGGGGTTCTAATGAAAAACTGTTTTTT.

This clone came up once. The CDR3 is CASNDRGPRDTQYF. CDR3 nucleotide sequence: TGTGCCAGCAATGACAGGGGCCCGAGAGATACGCAGTATTTT. The chain employs TRBV7-2 and TRBJ2-3, with 8 nucleotides matching TRBD1. V was clipped by 7 bases and J by 5 bases; unmatched bases: 8. CDR3 size: 14 residues. Germline CDR1 reads SGHTA; CDR2 reads FQGNSA.